These 10 T cell receptor beta chains were sequenced from one sample in a study of blood T cell repertoires in COVID-19. Here immunoSEQ multiplex PCR was the method, and the copy in TCRdb shows in-frame clones only, minus some. The sample includes 45,000 to 70,000 clones, approximately 80% of them seen just once. The sample consisted of peripheral blood. The receptors stem from a man aged 60-69 years with acute or convalescent COVID-19.

This CDR3 is CASSVTGGSYGYTF. CDR3 in DNA: TGTGCCAGCAGTGTCACAGGGGGCTCCTATGGCTACACCTTC. The V gene is TRBV28, the J gene TRBJ1-2, with 9 bases that match TRBD1. CDR3 length equals 14 residues. V dropped 5 bases and J dropped 4; count of bases not matched to a gene: 5. In germline, CDR1 is MDHEN, CDR2 SYDVKM.

The rearrangement links TRBV6-5 to TRBJ1-4; D gene unclear. The CDR3 is 14 amino acids. Germline CDR1 reads MNHEY; CDR2 reads SVGAGI. Trimming shortened V by 0 bases and J by 4 bases, and 6 bases separated the two germline ends. In DNA form, the CDR3 reads TGTGCCAGCAGTTACTCCCGGGGTAATGAAAAACTGTTTTTT. This translates into CASSYSRGNEKLFF.

The genes are TRBV4-1 and TRBJ2-1, with D possibly TRBD2 on 8 matching bases. Germline CDR1 and CDR2: MGHRA and YSYEKL. V gave up 2 bases and J gave up 2 bases, with 28 bases separating them. This CDR3 is built from 21 residues. As DNA, the CDR3 is TGCGCCAGCAGCCAACGTATCAGGACTAGCAGGGGGGCCGCAGCCTACAATGAGCAGTTCTTC. Its translation: CASSQRIRTSRGAAAYNEQFF.

The gene calls are TRBV6-2 or TRBV6-3 and TRBJ2-5; 9 bases line up with TRBD2. V trimming: 5 bases; J trimming: 5 bases; junction bases outside the gene matches: 9. Germline V gene lookup returns CDR1 MNHEY and CDR2 SVGEGT. The CDR3 totals 15 residues. CDR3 sequence reads: CASSKGGAGGETQYF. The DNA of the CDR3 is TGTGCCAGCAGTAAGGGCGGTGCGGGGGGGGAGACCCAGTACTTC.

Sample share makes this clone medium-sized (0.01 to 0.1%). The genes are TRBV7-8 and TRBJ2-7, with D unclear. The CDR3 sequence is 11 residues long. Trimming removed 3 bases at V and 6 bases at J, with 6 bases between. Germline assignment: CDR1 SGHVS and CDR2 FQNEAQ. The CDR3 bases are TGTGCCAGCAGCTTTTCGGGCGAGCAGTACTTC. Its protein product is CASSFSGEQYF.

This clone was detected only a few times. The CDR3 spells CASSQGRNTGELFF. The CDR3, as DNA: TGTGCCAGCAGTCAGGGGCGGAACACCGGGGAGCTGTTTTTT. The J gene is TRBJ2-2, the V gene TRBV6-4; possibly TRBD1 for D (6 bases). CDR3 length equals 14 residues. Trimming left V 5 bases short and J 1 base short, with 8 bases between. Germline CDR1 is MRHNA and CDR2 is SNTAGT.

This clone was picked up one time. The chain carries TRBV7-8 and TRBJ2-5; TRBD2 aligns across 9 bases. Germline values: CDR1 SGHVS, CDR2 FQNEAQ. CDR3 length: 14 amino acids. V shed 5 bases and J 1 base; nucleotides not matched to a gene: 2. Here the CDR3 reads CASSPGLAQETQYF. CDR3 nucleotides: TGTGCCAGCAGCCCGGGACTAGCCCAAGAGACCCAGTACTTC.

V usage is TRBV7-2 and J usage is TRBJ1-3; D unclear. The CDR3 has 16 amino acids. Trimming removed 5 bases from V and 0 bases from J, with 14 bases in between. Per the germline V gene, CDR1 is SGHTA and CDR2 is FQGNSA. The CDR3 bases are TGTGCCAGCAGCCCCAAGTTGCCCAGCTCTGGAAACACCATATATTTT. This sequence encodes CASSPKLPSSGNTIYF.

The chain is built from TRBV2 and TRBJ2-2, with 9 bases that match TRBD2. CDR3 length equals 16 residues. Per germline, CDR1 SNHLY and CDR2 FYNNEI. The ends lost 4 bases at V and 0 bases at J; junction bases unmatched: 3. The CDR3 nucleotides are TGTGCCAGCAGTGGAGCGGGGGGTTCGAACACCGGGGAGCTGTTTTTT. This codes for CASSGAGGSNTGELFF. Filled out from reference TRBV2 and TRBJ2-2, the complete variable domain reads EPEVTQTPSHQVTQMGQEVILRCVPISNHLYFYWYRQILGQKVEFLVSFYNNEISEKSEIFDDQFSVERPDGSNFTLKIRSTKLEDSAMYFCASSGAGGSNTGELFFGEGSRLTVL.

The chain uses TRBV13 and TRBJ2-3; 9 nucleotides line up with TRBD2. J lost 6 bases, V lost 5 bases, and 3 bases had no gene match. The V gene's germline CDR1 is PRHDT and CDR2 FYEKMQ (reference sequence). This CDR3 has 13 residues. CDR3 coding DNA: TGTGCCAGCAGCCGCGGGAGGGGGGATACGCAGTATTTT. Protein product: CASSRGRGDTQYF.